This TCR beta chain was identified in a study of beta chain features in type 1 diabetes (dated by TCRdb to between 2018 and 2020). With respect to the entire study: Mean age, gender distribution, total cell number and subset yield did not differ between patients and healthy donors. A total of some 110 million sorted cells were examined across all samples, and a strong correlation was observed between cell number per subset and RNA yield. The study compared TCRB repertoires of sorted circulating CD4+ T cell subsets between recently diagnosed type 1 diabetes patients and matched healthy donors. Naive and central memory subsets were obtained from all 30 or so donors, but regulatory and stem cell-like memory subsets were isolated from only 8 patients and 8 healthy donors. Study-wide conclusions, independent of this receptor: Naive, central memory and regulatory TCRB repertoires appeared to be more alike among patients than among healthy donors. Because small numbers of individuals were included in the HLA sub-analyses, any influence of HLA type on TCRB rearrangement was left unresolved. Type 1 diabetes patients showed a moderate but significant shortening of TCRB CDR3 length in all four CD4+ subsets. At VDJ recombination sites, type 1 diabetes patients had fewer insertions and more deleted nucleotides, which implies abnormalities in thymic rearrangement. Shorter templates might be favored by PCR, yet because patient and control samples were amplified and corrected together, any such skew would affect both groups equally. Sequencing cDNA rather than genomic DNA could over-represent highly expressing activated cells, although activation and CD3 levels did not differ between groups.

With respect to this clone: The target of this receptor is not known. Base qualities are missing; no much larger clone stands one base away.

Counted from cysteine to phenylalanine, this CDR3 has 15 amino acids. Only the CDR3 portion is preserved as DNA: 45 bases, with reading frame beginning at the first base. From a lookup of the germline V gene, CDR1 and CDR2 are LGHNA and YSLEER. Trimming removed 5 bases from V and 3 bases from J; the gene matches leave 5 bases unexplained. From each donor, a single peripheral blood sample of approximately 0.11 L on average was drawn into heparinised tubes. Naive, central memory, regulatory and stem cell-like memory CD4+ T cells were sorted on a BD FACSAria II using a panel including CD45RO, CCR7, CD25, CD127, CD95 and CD27. All sorted populations exceeded 95% purity. PBMCs were isolated right away by Lymphoprep density gradient centrifugation and were stained directly, without culture. Samples were stained and sorted in pairs, with one healthy donor and one patient per experiment, so that batch effects were minimized.

All of the isolated RNA was reverse transcribed with the High Capacity cDNA Reverse Transcription Kit, so expressed TCRB transcripts were sequenced. Naive, central memory and regulatory T cell samples underwent deep immunoSEQ sequencing, averaging about 3.57 million total reads per sample. Sorted cells were lysed in RLT buffer and RNA was extracted with DNase-treated RNeasy Micro or Mini kits, depending on cell number. Each cell subset was processed separately to prevent cross-contamination, with patient and healthy donor samples processed together. The immunoSEQ multiplex PCR was used to amplify TCRB sequences from cDNA, yielding 87-bp fragments that span the CDR3 region. Sequencing of the amplicons was done on the Illumina HiSeq platform. The paper's data handling went like this. Synthetic template baselines were used to correct PCR bias computationally, reads within Hamming distance 2 were collapsed together, and singletons that could not be merged were discarded. Reads were aligned to IMGT to assign V, D and J genes, CDR3 length, and insertions or deletions at six rearrangement sites. Within each subset, clonotype counts were normalized to sorted cell number, after which true diversity and Gini coefficients were computed with the tcR R package. The overlap coefficient, calculated on TCRB nucleotide sequences, was used to quantify repertoire sharing. Out-of-frame TCRB sequences from naive cells were analyzed to stand in for the pre-selection repertoire. TCRdb carries this immuneACCESS record with in-frame sequences only. Its versions omit some clonotypes, under half of them owing to an unresolved V gene in the studies checked, with the rest unexplained. That table is the source of V, J and clone size, and D and trimming were worked out from the DNA. This sample comprises hundreds of thousands of clones, roughly 16% of them detected only once. The ten largest make up about 0.025% of the sample.

Sequenced material: naive CD4+ T cells from blood. Read against the paper, the sample's cell subset or site label means: true naive CD4+ T cells. The V gene is TRBV4-3 and the J gene is TRBJ2-5, with 11 junctional bases fitting TRBD2. The clonotype originates from a young woman in good health. The nucleotides are TGCGCCAGCAGCGATCCGGGACTAGCGGAAGAGACCCAGTACTTC. This sequence encodes CASSDPGLAEETQYF.